This T cell receptor beta chain stems from a study of blood T cell repertoires in COVID-19. This CDR3 is built from 14 residues. Losses at the gene ends were 6 bases for V and 7 bases for J; bases not matched to a gene: 6. CDR1 is SGHVS, CDR2 FQNEAQ, per germline. TCRdb's table, derived via immunoSEQ multiplex PCR, lists solely in-frame clones and lacks some. The sample lists over 150,000 clones, more than 85% occurring once. Sequences were obtained from peripheral blood. The chain is built from TRBV7-8 and TRBJ1-5; 10 bases match TRBD1. The TCR comes from a man in his forties with active or convalescent COVID-19. For the CDR3, the DNA is TGTGCCAGCAGTCGACAGGGGGCATTGCAGCCCCAGCATTTT. It yields the protein CASSRQGALQPQHF.